This TCR beta chain was found in a study of shared clonotypes between healthy human individuals. Overall study results and limits: Blood was the sole source, and tissue repertoires probably differ.

Concerning this clone itself: The antigen is not known.

The trim removed 3 bases at V and 6 bases at J, leaving 8 bases unmatched. The length of the CDR3 is 16 residues. CDR1 and CDR2 from the germline V gene are LNHDA and SQIVND (reference sequence). This table comes from immunoSEQ multiplex PCR, and its TCRdb copy is limited to in-frame clones, with some not included. The data hold about 2.4 million clones, with over 85% observed a single time. Material: naive CD4+ T cells from PBMCs. Subset indicated: CD45RA+ positively selected. The source is a man aged 18 to 35 in good health. Some clones in this sample may be carry-over from other donors' samples. The chain carries TRBV19 and TRBJ1-5; 10 bases agree with TRBD1. CDR3 DNA: TGTGCCAGTAGTATCTCCCGGGACAGGGGTGGTCAGCCCCAGCATTTT. It codes for CASSISRDRGGQPQHF. The whole variable domain, remainder taken from reference TRBV19 and TRBJ1-5, is DGGITQSPKYLFRKEGQNVTLSCEQNLNHDAMYWYRQDPGQGLRLIYYSQIVNDFQKGDIAEGYSVSREKKESFPLTVTSAQKNPTAFYLCASSISRDRGGQPQHFGDGTRLSIL.